What follows is one TCR beta chain and its context. The antigen is not known. This sample is drawn from a study of T cell responses to AZD1222 COVID-19 vaccine. Some clones are missing from TCRdb's copy, which holds only in-frame ones; the method was immunoSEQ multiplex PCR. The sample has 130,000 to 150,000 clones, about 91% seen once. Second-dose intervals near 4 or 12 weeks were combined. Study-wide points: Repertoire sampling was restricted to post-peak T cell response timepoints. Compared with day 0, the breadth and depth of the Spike-specific TCR repertoire rose significantly after two doses of AZD1222. Among vaccine-associated CD4 TCRs, coverage spanned spike, with dominance at 160-218 and 743-854.

V lost 6 bases, J lost 7 bases, and 9 bases stayed unmatched. This CDR3 is 15 amino acids long. CDR1 and CDR2 from the germline V gene are KGHSH and LQKENI. The rearrangement joins TRBV18 to TRBJ1-5, with TRBD1 identical over 10 bases. This receptor was identified in an adult who received the AZD1222 COVID-19 vaccine. The source was peripheral blood, collected 28 days after the second AZD1222 dose. This CDR3 is CASSSGQGFFQPQHF. CDR3 DNA: TGTGCCAGCTCTTCGGGACAGGGGTTCTTCCAGCCCCAGCATTTT. The full variable domain, rest sourced from reference TRBV18 and TRBJ1-5, is NAGVMQNPRHLVRRRGQEARLRCSPMKGHSHVYWYRQLPEEGLKFMVYLQKENIIDESGMPKERFSAEFPKEGPSILRIQQVVRGDSAAYFCASSSGQGFFQPQHFGDGTRLSIL.